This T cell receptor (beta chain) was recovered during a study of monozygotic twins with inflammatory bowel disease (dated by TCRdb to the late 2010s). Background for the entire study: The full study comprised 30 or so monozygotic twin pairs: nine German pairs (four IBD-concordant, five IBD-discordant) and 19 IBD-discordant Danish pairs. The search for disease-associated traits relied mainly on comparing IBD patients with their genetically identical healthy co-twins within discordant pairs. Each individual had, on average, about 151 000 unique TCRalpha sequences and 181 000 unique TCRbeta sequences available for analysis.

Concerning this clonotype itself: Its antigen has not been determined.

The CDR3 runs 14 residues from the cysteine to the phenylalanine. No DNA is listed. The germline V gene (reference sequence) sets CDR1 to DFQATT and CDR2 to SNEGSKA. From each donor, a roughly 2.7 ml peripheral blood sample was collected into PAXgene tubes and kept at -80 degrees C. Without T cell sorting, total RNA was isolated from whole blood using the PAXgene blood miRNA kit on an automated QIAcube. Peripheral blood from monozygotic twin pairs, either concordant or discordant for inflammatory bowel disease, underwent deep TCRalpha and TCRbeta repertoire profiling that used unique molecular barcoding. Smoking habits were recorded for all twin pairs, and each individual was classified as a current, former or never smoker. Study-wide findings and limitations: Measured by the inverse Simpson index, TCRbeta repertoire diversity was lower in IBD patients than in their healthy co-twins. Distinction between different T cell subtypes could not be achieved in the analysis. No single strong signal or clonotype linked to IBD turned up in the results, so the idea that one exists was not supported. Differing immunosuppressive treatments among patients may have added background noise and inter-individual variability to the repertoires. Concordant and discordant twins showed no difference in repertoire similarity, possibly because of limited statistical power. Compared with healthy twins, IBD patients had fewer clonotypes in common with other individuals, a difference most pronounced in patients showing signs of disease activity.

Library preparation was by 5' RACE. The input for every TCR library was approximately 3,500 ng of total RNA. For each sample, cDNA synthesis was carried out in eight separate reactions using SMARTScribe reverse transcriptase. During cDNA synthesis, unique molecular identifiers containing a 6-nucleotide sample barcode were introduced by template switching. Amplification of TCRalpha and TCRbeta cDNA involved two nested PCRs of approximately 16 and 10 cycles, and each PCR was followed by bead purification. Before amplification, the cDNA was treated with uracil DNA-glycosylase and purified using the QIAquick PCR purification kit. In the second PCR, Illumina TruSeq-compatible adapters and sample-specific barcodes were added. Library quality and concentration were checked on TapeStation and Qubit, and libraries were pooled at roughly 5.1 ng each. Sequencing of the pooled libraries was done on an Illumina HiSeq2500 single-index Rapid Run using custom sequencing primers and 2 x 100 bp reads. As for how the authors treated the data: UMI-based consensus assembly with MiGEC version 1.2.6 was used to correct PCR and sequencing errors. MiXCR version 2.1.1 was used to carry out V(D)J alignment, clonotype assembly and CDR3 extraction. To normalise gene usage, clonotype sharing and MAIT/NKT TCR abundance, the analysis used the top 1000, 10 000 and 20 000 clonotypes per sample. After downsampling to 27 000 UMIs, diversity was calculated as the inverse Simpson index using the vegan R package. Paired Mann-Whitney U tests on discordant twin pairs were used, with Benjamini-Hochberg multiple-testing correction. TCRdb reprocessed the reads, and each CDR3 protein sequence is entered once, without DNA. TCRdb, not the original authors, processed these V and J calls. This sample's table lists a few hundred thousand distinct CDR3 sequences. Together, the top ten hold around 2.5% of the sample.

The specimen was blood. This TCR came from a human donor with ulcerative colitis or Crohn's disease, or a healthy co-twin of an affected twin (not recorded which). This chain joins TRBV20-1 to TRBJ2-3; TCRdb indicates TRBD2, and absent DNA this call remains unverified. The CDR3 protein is CSATLAVFTDTQYF.